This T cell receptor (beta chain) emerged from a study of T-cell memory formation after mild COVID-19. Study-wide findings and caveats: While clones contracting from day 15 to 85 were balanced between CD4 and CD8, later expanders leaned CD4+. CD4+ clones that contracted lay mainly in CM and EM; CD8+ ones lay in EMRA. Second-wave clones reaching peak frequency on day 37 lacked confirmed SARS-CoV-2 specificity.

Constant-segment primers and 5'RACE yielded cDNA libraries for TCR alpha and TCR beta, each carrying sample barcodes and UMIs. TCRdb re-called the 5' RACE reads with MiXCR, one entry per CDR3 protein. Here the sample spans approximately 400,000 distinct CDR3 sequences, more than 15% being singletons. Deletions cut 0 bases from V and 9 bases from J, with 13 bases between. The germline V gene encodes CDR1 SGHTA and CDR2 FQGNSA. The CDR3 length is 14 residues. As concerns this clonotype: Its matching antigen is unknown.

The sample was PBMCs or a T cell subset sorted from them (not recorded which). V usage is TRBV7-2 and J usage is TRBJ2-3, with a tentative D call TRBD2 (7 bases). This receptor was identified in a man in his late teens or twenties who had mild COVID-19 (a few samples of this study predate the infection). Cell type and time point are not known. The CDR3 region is CASSLALRGATQYF. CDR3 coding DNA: TGTGCCAGCAGCTTAGCGCTTCGGGGGGCAACGCAGTATTTT. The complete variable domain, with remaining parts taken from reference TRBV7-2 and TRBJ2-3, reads GAGVSQSPSNKVTEKGKDVELRCDPISGHTALYWYRQSLGQGLEFLIYFQGNSAPDKSGLPSDRFSAERTGGSVSTLTIQRTQQEDSAVYLCASSLALRGATQYFGPGTRLTVL.